The 17 T cell receptor beta chains below come from one sample, sequenced in a study of T cells in Graves' hyperthyroidism and ophthalmopathy. Amplification targeted TCR beta CDR3 regions from RNA transcripts. An initial round of RT-PCR targeting the TCR CDR3 relied on the HTBI primer set. MiXCR, run by TCRdb on the multiplex PCR reads, gives a single entry per CDR3 protein. The data contain 450,000 to 650,000 distinct CDR3 sequences, roughly 20% of them singletons. Input material: blood. The receptors shown here come from a man aged 18 to 30 with Graves' hyperthyroidism.

On this clonotype itself: A much more abundant neighbour one base away suggests this may be a read error. V usage is TRBV12-3 or TRBV12-4 and J usage is TRBJ2-7; 7 bases agree with TRBD2. This CDR3 comprises 15 residues. Losses at the gene ends were 5 bases for V and 7 bases for J; bases not matched to a gene: 14. Written as DNA, the CDR3 is TGTGCCAGCAGTCCGAGCGGGGAAACACTACGTGAGCAGTACTTC. Protein sequence: CASSPSGETLREQYF.

This clonotype was observed many times. This rearrangement joins TRBV28 to TRBJ2-5, with 9 positions matching TRBD1. V gave up 3 bases and J gave up 5 bases; unmatched junction bases: 10. This CDR3 is built from 16 residues. CDR1 is MDHEN and CDR2 is SYDVKM in the germline V gene. The CDR3 region has the DNA TGTGCCAGCAGTTTTCTGACGGGACAGGGTCGGGAGACCCAGTACTTC. It translates to CASSFLTGQGRETQYF.

This clonotype has a count of ten or more. The DNA of the CDR3 is TGCGCCAGCAGTTTTCCTGGACTAGCGGGGGAAGAGCAGTACTTC. This sequence encodes CASSFPGLAGEEQYF. The chain is built from TRBV5-1 and TRBJ2-7, with TRBD2 matching over 13 bases. Germline CDR1 is SGHRS and CDR2 is YFSETQ. CDR3 length: 15 amino acids. The V segment lost 5 bases and the J segment 7 bases; nucleotides outside the gene matches: 9.

The chain carries TRBV9 and TRBJ1-2; TRBD1 matches at 10 bases. The length of the CDR3 is 16 residues. Germline CDR1 reads SGDLS; CDR2 reads YYNGEE. V lost 1 base and J lost 3; bases outside the gene matches: 6. The CDR3 sequence is CASSVPRDRGDYGYTF. Here the CDR3 DNA reads TGTGCCAGCAGCGTACCCCGGGACAGGGGTGACTATGGCTACACCTTC. The full variable domain, its missing parts supplied by reference TRBV9 and TRBJ1-2, is DSGVTQTPKHLITATGQRVTLRCSPRSGDLSVYWYQQSLDQGLQFLIQYYNGEERAKGNILERFSAQQFPDLHSELNLSSLELGDSALYFCASSVPRDRGDYGYTFGSGTRLTVV.

This clonotype was seen repeatedly, ten times or more. The rearrangement links TRBV13 to TRBJ2-5; D gene uncertain. Germline CDR1 PRHDT, CDR2 FYEKMQ (reference sequence). V gave up 3 bases and J gave up 5 bases, with 13 bases separating them. The CDR3 is 14 residues long. CDR3 residues: CASSLPTKMETQYF. In DNA form, the CDR3 reads TGTGCCAGCAGCTTGCCGACAAAGATGGAGACCCAGTACTTC.

This clonotype was counted at least ten times. This chain connects TRBV29-1 to TRBJ2-5, with 10 bases that match TRBD1. The V and J ends lost 8 bases and 5 bases, in that order; junction bases with no gene match: 8. Per the germline V gene, CDR1 is SQVTM and CDR2 is ANQGSEA. CDR3 length equals 13 residues. The CDR3 nucleotides are TGCAGCTTCCGGACAGGGGGTGGGGAGACCCAGTACTTC. Protein sequence: CSFRTGGGETQYF.

At least ten counts were recorded for this clonotype. V is TRBV6-2 or TRBV6-3 and J is TRBJ2-5, with 11 positions matching TRBD2. This CDR3 comprises 16 residues. Germline-derived CDR1 and CDR2 are MNHEY and SVGEGT. The V and J ends lost 7 bases and 2 bases, in that order; junction bases with no gene match: 9. CDR3 protein: CASTNTLAGGQETQYF. CDR3 in DNA: TGTGCCAGCACTAATACCCTAGCGGGGGGTCAAGAGACCCAGTACTTC.

A note on this clonotype: A single base separates this from a much larger clone, so it may be a read error. V gene TRBV20-1 combines with J gene TRBJ1-1; no firm D call. This CDR3 region has 12 residues. CDR1 and CDR2 from the germline V gene are DFQATT and SNEGSKA (reference sequence). CDR3 in amino acids: CCADSRWTEAFF. As DNA, the CDR3 is TGCTGTGCCGACTCGCGGTGGACTGAAGCTTTCTTT.

CDR3 amino acids: CSAAASGYEQYF. The CDR3, as DNA: TGCAGTGCTGCGGCTAGCGGATACGAGCAGTACTTC. V gene TRBV20-1 combines with J gene TRBJ2-7, with TRBD2 matching over 7 bases. The junction had 5 bases not matched to a gene; V was cut back by 5 bases and J by 4 bases. The germline V gene encodes CDR1 DFQATT and CDR2 SNEGSKA (reference sequence). This CDR3 comprises 12 residues.

This clonotype came up once. The chain employs TRBV20-1 and TRBJ2-5; D gene unclear. The germline V gene encodes CDR1 DFQATT and CDR2 SNEGSKA (reference sequence). This CDR3 spans 13 amino acids. The CDR3 spells CSPAIVYQETQYF. DNA for the CDR3: TGCAGCCCGGCGATCGTGTACCAAGAGACCCAGTACTTC.

The chain uses TRBV30 and TRBJ2-6, with no clear D. This CDR3 spans 14 amino acids. Per the germline V gene, CDR1 is GTSNPN and CDR2 is SVGIG (reference sequence). V was pared by 4 bases and J by 0 bases, with 7 bases between. CDR3 bases: TGTGCCTGGACCTTAGGCTCTGGGGCCAACGTCCTGACTTTC. Translating it yields CAWTLGSGANVLTF.

The genes are TRBV24-1 and TRBJ2-5; no clear D. Trimming pared 5 bases from V and 1 base from J, leaving 13 bases between. The CDR3 is 15 amino acids. The germline V gene encodes CDR1 KGHDR and CDR2 SFDVKD. DNA for the CDR3: TGTGCCACCAGTGCCGCGACAAGGATCCAAGAGACCCAGTACTTC. Encoded protein: CATSAATRIQETQYF.

The chain joins TRBV19 to TRBJ2-2; D might be TRBD1 (5 bases). This CDR3 region has 17 residues. Germline CDR1 is LNHDA and CDR2 is SQIVND (reference sequence). Trimming left V 3 bases short and J 0 bases short, with 14 bases between. The CDR3 protein is CASSISAGKANTGELFF. CDR3 DNA: TGTGCCAGTAGTATTTCAGCAGGGAAGGCGAACACCGGGGAGCTGTTTTTT.

This clonotype has ten or more counts. J is TRBJ1-2 and V is TRBV6-2 or TRBV6-3; D ambiguous. Trimming stripped 0 bases from V and 3 bases from J, with 17 bases between. This CDR3 spans 17 amino acids. Germline V lookup: CDR1 MNHEY, CDR2 SVGEGT. The CDR3 DNA is TGTGCCAGCAGTTACTCGGGAGCCCGCAAGGGCCACTATGGCTACACCTTC. Its protein product is CASSYSGARKGHYGYTF.

J is TRBJ2-2 and V is TRBV11-2, with 7 bases matching TRBD1. Trimming cost V 1 base and J 5 bases; bases outside gene matches: 4. The CDR3 has 15 amino acids. The germline V gene has CDR1 SGHAT and CDR2 FQNNGV. The CDR3 nucleotides read TGTGCCAGCAGCTTAGTAGGGGGCTGGACCGGGGAGCTGTTTTTT. Amino acid sequence: CASSLVGGWTGELFF.

This clonotype has a count of ten or more. This rearrangement joins TRBV12-3 or TRBV12-4 to TRBJ2-5, with D perhaps being TRBD1 or TRBD2 (5 bases each). Trimming pared 1 base from V and 5 bases from J, leaving 14 bases between. CDR3 length equals 15 residues. For the CDR3, the DNA is TGTGCCAGCAGTTTAGGTCGGGACCTCCAGGAGACCCAGTACTTC. Translation gives CASSLGRDLQETQYF.

This clonotype was recorded many times. The V call is TRBV2, the J call TRBJ2-7, with D unresolved. This CDR3 is built from 13 residues. V was shortened by 4 bases and J by 4 bases, with 11 bases between the two germline ends. In germline, CDR1 is SNHLY, CDR2 FYNNEI. The CDR3 reads CASSGALQYEQYF. CDR3 sequence (DNA): TGTGCCAGCAGTGGAGCGCTTCAGTACGAGCAGTACTTC.